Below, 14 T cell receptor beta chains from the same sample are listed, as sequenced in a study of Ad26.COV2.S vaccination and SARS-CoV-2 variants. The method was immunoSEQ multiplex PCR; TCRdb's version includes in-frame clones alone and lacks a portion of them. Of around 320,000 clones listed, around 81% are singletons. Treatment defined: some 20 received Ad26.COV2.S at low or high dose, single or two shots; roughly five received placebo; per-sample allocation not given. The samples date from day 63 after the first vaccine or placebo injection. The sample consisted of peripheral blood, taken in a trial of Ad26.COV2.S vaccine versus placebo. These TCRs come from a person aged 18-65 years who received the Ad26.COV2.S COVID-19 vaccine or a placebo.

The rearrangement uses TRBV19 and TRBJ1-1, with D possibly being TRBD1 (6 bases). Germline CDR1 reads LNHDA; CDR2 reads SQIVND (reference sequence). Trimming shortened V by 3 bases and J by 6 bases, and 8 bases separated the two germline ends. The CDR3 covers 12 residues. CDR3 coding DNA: TGTGCCAGTAGTATGAACAGGGCTGAAGCTTTCTTT. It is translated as CASSMNRAEAFF.

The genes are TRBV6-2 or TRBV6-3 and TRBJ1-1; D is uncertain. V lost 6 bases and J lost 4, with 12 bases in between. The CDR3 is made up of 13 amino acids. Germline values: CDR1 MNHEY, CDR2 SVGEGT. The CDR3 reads CASSDSSGTEAFF. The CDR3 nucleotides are TGTGCCAGCAGCGACTCCTCTGGCACTGAAGCTTTCTTT.

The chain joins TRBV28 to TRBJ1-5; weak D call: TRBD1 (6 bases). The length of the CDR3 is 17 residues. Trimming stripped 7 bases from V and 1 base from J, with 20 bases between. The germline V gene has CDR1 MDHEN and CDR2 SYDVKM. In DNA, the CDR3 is TGTGCCAGCATCCTCGGGGCAGGGAGGGGGAGCAATCAGCCCCAGCATTTT. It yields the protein CASILGAGRGSNQPQHF.

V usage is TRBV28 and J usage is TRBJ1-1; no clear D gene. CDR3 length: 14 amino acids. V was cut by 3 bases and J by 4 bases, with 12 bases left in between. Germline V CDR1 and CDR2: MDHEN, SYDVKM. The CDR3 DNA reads TGTGCCAGCAGTTTGGGCAGAGTTCTCACTGAAGCTTTCTTT. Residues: CASSLGRVLTEAFF.

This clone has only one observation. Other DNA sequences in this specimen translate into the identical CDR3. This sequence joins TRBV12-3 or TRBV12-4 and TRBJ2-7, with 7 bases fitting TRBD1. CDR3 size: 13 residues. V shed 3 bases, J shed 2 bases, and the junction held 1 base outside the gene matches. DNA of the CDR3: TGTGCCAGCAGTTTGGGACAGACCTACGAGCAGTACTTC. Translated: CASSLGQTYEQYF.

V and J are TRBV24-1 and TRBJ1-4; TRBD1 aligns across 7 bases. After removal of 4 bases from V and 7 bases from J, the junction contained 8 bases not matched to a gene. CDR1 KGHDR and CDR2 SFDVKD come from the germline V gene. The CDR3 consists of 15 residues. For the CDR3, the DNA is TGTGCCACCAGTGACTCGACAGGGTGGGGTGAAAAACTGTTTTTT. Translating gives CATSDSTGWGEKLFF.

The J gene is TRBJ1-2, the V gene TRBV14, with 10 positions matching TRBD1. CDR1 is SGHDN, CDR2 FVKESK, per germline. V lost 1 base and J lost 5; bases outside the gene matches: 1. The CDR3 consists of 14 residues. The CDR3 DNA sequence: TGTGCCAGCAGCCAAGGACAGGGGGCTTATGGCTACACCTTC. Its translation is CASSQGQGAYGYTF. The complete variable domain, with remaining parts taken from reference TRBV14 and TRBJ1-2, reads EAGVTQFPSHSVIEKGQTVTLRCDPISGHDNLYWYRRVMGKEIKFLLHFVKESKQDESGMPNNRFLAERTGGTYSTLKVQPAELEDSGVYFCASSQGQGAYGYTFGSGTRLTVV.

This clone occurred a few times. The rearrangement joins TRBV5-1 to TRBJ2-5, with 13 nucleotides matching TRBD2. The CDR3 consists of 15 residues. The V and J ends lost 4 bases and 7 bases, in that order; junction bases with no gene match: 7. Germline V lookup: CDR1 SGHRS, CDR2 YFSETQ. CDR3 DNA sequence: TGCGCCAGCAGCGCGGGACTAGCGGGGCTTGGGACCCAGTACTTC. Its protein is CASSAGLAGLGTQYF.

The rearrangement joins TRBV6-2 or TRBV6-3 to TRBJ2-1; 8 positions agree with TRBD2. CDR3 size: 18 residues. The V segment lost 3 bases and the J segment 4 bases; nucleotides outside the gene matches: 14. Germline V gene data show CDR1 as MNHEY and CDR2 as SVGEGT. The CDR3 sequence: CASSYISGGPVGYNEQFF. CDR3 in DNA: TGTGCCAGCAGTTATATCAGCGGGGGTCCCGTCGGATACAATGAGCAGTTCTTC.

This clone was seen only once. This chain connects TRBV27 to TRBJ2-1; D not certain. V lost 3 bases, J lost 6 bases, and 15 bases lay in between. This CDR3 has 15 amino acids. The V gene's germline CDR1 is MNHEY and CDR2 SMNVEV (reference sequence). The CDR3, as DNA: TGTGCCAGCAGTTTCTTCCTAGGACCGACCAATGAGCAGTTCTTC. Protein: CASSFFLGPTNEQFF.

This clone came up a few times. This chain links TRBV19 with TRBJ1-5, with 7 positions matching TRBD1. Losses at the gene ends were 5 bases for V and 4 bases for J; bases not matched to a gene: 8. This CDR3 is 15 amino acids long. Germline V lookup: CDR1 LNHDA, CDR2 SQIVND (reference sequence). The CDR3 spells CASSSGTVGNQPQHF. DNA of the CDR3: TGTGCCAGTAGTTCCGGGACAGTAGGGAATCAGCCCCAGCATTTT.

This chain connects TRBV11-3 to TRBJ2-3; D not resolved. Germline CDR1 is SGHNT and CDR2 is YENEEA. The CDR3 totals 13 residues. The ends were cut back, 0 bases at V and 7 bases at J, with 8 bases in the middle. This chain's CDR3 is CASSLEEGHTQYF. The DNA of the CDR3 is TGTGCCAGCAGCTTAGAAGAAGGGCATACGCAGTATTTT.

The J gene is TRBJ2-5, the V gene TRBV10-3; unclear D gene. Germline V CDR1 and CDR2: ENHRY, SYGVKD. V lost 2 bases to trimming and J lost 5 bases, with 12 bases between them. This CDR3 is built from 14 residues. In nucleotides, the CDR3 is TGTGCCATCAGTGAGAGCCAGATACCGGAGACCCAGTACTTC. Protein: CAISESQIPETQYF.

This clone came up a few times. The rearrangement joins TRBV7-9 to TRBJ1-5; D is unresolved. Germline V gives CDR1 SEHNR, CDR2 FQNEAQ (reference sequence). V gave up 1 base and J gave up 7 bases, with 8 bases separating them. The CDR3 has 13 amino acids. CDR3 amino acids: CASSLGWEQPQHF. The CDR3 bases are TGTGCCAGCAGCTTAGGATGGGAACAGCCCCAGCATTTT.